These 6 T cell receptor beta chains originate from one sample sequenced in a study of cytomegalovirus exposure and HLA in healthy donors. PCR employed 60 Vbeta and 13 Jbeta primers. The protocol was immunoSEQ multiplex PCR, while the TCRdb copy is restricted to in-frame clones and leaves out a portion. The sample consists of roughly 120,000 clones, roughly 83% of them appearing once. The sequenced material came from PBMCs. The receptors derive from a woman aged 18-29 years in good health and CMV-seropositive.

The gene calls are TRBV5-1 and TRBJ1-1; D is uncertain. From germline, CDR1 is SGHRS and CDR2 YFSETQ. Trimming took 0 bases from V and 8 from J, leaving 11 bases between them. The CDR3 consists of 13 residues. CDR3 protein: CASSLGSAGEAFF. DNA of the CDR3: TGCGCCAGCAGCTTGGGGTCGGCGGGAGAAGCTTTCTTT.

The chain combines TRBV18 with TRBJ2-2, with 13 bases matching TRBD2. The germline V gene encodes CDR1 KGHSH and CDR2 LQKENI. The CDR3 consists of 20 residues. J gave up 2 bases and V 3 bases, and 12 bases lay outside the gene matches. The CDR3 here is CASSPPLGLAGFPNTGELFF. The CDR3, as DNA: TGTGCCAGCTCACCCCCACTGGGACTAGCGGGATTCCCCAACACCGGGGAGCTGTTTTTT.

This chain links TRBV6-5 with TRBJ1-2; 9 bases match TRBD1. With 0 bases clipped from V and 1 base from J, the junction kept 3 bases outside the gene matches. The germline CDR1 and CDR2 sequences are MNHEY and SVGAGI. The CDR3 is made up of 16 amino acids. The CDR3 nucleotides read TGTGCCAGCAGTTACTCGACAGGGGGTCTTAACTATGGCTACACCTTC. Protein sequence: CASSYSTGGLNYGYTF.

This clone was recorded a few times. The V call is TRBV19, the J call TRBJ1-5; D is possibly TRBD1 (5 bases). Trimming took off 5 bases at V and 1 base at J, with 9 bases between the two ends. This CDR3 is built from 14 residues. Germline assignment: CDR1 LNHDA and CDR2 SQIVND (reference sequence). The CDR3 sequence is CASSYRISNQPQHF. CDR3 in DNA: TGTGCCAGTAGTTACAGGATCAGCAATCAGCCCCAGCATTTT.

The chain couples TRBV11-1 to TRBJ2-3; D is uncertain. Germline CDR1 is SGHAT and CDR2 is FQDESV (reference sequence). V was clipped by 0 bases and J by 6 bases, with 4 bases between them. This CDR3 comprises 12 residues. The CDR3 here is CASSLAGDTQYF. For the CDR3, the DNA is TGTGCCAGCAGCTTAGCCGGGGATACGCAGTATTTT. Based on the CDR3 plus reference TRBV11-1 and TRBJ2-3, the full variable domain is EAEVAQSPRYKITEKSQAVAFWCDPISGHATLYWYRQILGQGPELLVQFQDESVVDDSQLPKDRFSAERLKGVDSTLKIQPAELGDSAMYLCASSLAGDTQYFGPGTRLTVL.

There are a few counts of this clone. The chain links TRBV2 to TRBJ1-1, with 8 bases that match TRBD1. V shed 5 bases and J 9 bases; nucleotides not matched to a gene: 11. This CDR3 contains 14 residues. Germline V gene sequence: CDR1 SNHLY, CDR2 FYNNEI. The CDR3 sequence is CASSLLDRATQAFF. In DNA, the CDR3 is TGTGCCAGCAGTCTTCTGGACAGGGCGACCCAAGCTTTCTTT.